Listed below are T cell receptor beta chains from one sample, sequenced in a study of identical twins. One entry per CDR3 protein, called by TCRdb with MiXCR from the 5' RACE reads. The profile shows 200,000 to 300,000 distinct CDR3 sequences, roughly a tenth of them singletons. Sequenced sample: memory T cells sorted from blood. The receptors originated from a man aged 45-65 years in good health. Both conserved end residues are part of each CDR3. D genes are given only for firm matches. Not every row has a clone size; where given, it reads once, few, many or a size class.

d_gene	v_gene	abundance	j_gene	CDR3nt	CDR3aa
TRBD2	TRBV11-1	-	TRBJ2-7	TGTGCCAGCAGCGGGACTAGCGGGGTCTACGAGCAGTACTTC	CASSGTSGVYEQYF
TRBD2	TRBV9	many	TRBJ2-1	TGTGCCAGCAGCGTAGAAGGGGAGGGGTACAATGAGCAGTTCTTC	CASSVEGEGYNEQFF
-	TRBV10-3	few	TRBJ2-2	TGTGCCTGGGGGGATCCGAACACCGGGGAGCTGTTTTTT	CAWGDPNTGELFF
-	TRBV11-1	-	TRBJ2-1	TGTGCCAGCAGCTTAGGTTTTGGGGGGTCACGGGGGTACAATGAGCAGTTCTTC	CASSLGFGGSRGYNEQFF
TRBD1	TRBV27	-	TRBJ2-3	TGTGCCAGCAGTTTTTCGACAGGGGTGACAGATACGCAGTATTTT	CASSFSTGVTDTQYF
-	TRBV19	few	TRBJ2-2	TGTGCCAGTAGTATCCTAGTAAATGGGGAGCTGTTTTTT	CASSILVNGELFF
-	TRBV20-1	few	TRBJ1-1	TGCAGTGCTACAAGCCCGCCGGCGAACACTGAAGCTTTCTTT	CSATSPPANTEAFF
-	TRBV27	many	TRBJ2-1	TGTGCCAGCAGTTTTTTCGAGCCTAGCTACAATGAGCAGTTCTTC	CASSFFEPSYNEQFF
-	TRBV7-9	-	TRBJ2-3	TGTGCCAGCAGCTCGAGACTCCTCAGCACAGATACGCAGTATTTT	CASSSRLLSTDTQYF
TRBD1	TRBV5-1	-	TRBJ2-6	TGCGCCAGCAGCTTGTGTGGACAGGGGGGGTCTGGGGCCAACGTCCTGACTTTC	CASSLCGQGGSGANVLTF
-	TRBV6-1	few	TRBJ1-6	TGTGCCAGCAGTGACAGGGGCTCCTATAATTCACCCCTCCACTTT	CASSDRGSYNSPLHF
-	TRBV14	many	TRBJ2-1	TGTGCCAGCAGCCAAGGTGGGGTTGGTGAGCAGTTCTTC	CASSQGGVGEQFF
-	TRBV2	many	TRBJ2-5	TGTGCCAGCGGTTCTGCGGGACTCCACCAAGAGACCCAGTACTTC	CASGSAGLHQETQYF
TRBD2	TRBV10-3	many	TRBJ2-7	TGTGCCATCAGTCAATCGCGGGGGGGCTTCGACGAGCAGTACTTC	CAISQSRGGFDEQYF
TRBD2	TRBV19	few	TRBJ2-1	TGTGCCAGTAGTATAAGTGACCAGCGGGGGACCAATGAGCAGTTCTTC	CASSISDQRGTNEQFF